Below, 21 T cell receptor beta chains from the same sample are listed, as sequenced in a study of CD8 T cells in ankylosing spondylitis. Via MiXCR, TCRdb re-called the 5' RACE reads, giving one row per CDR3 protein. This table has 300,000 to 400,000 distinct CDR3 sequences, about 20% appearing once. Sequencing input: blood, either unsorted or a sorted T cell fraction (not recorded which). The receptors here all came from a male donor with ankylosing spondylitis or in good health (not recorded which).

The genes are TRBV18 and TRBJ1-6; 7 positions agree with TRBD1. V trimming: 3 bases; J trimming: 7 bases; junction bases outside the gene matches: 6. This CDR3 is built from 15 residues. The germline CDR1 and CDR2 sequences are KGHSH and LQKENI. This CDR3 is CASSPTGDGNSPLHF. In DNA form, the CDR3 reads TGTGCCAGCTCACCCACAGGGGACGGGAATTCACCCCTCCACTTT.

The V and J genes are TRBV7-8 and TRBJ2-7; TRBD1 agrees at 9 bases. Trimming cost V 5 bases and J 7 bases; bases outside gene matches: 9. Germline values: CDR1 SGHVS, CDR2 FQNEAQ. CDR3 length: 14 residues. The CDR3 nucleotides are TGTGCCAGCAGCCCAATGGGACAGGGAAGGGAGCAGTACTTC. Translating gives CASSPMGQGREQYF.

The chain links TRBV6-1 to TRBJ2-2; TRBD2 agrees at 7 bases. The ends lost 6 bases at V and 3 bases at J; junction bases unmatched: 4. This CDR3 has 14 amino acids. Per the germline V gene, CDR1 is MNHNS and CDR2 is SASEGT. Here the CDR3 reads CASSGTTYTGELFF. DNA for the CDR3: TGTGCCAGCAGCGGGACTACCTACACCGGGGAGCTGTTTTTT.

V gene TRBV7-2 combines with J gene TRBJ2-7; 7 bases fit TRBD1. The V segment lost 7 bases and the J segment 2 bases; nucleotides outside the gene matches: 11. This CDR3 region has 15 residues. The germline V gene encodes CDR1 SGHTA and CDR2 FQGNSA. In nucleotides, the CDR3 is TGTGCCAGCACCCAGCATAGGGGGCCCACCTACGAGCAGTACTTC. As protein: CASTQHRGPTYEQYF.

A few counts support this clonotype. CDR3 nucleotide sequence: TGTGCCAGCACCCCCATACCAGATACGCAGTATTTT. This codes for CASTPIPDTQYF. V is TRBV12-3 or TRBV12-4 and J is TRBJ2-3; no clear D gene. The V end lost 7 bases, the J end lost 4 bases, and 9 bases lay between the germline ends. The CDR3 is made up of 12 amino acids.

This clonotype was detected only a few times. V gene TRBV6-5 combines with J gene TRBJ1-2, with a tentative D call TRBD1 (6 bases). The CDR3 runs 14 residues. Between the trimmed V and J ends, which lost 1 base and 4 bases, there was a span of 10 bases. Germline loops: CDR1 MNHEY, CDR2 SVGAGI. The CDR3 loop is CASSYFGDTYGYTF. The CDR3 nucleotides read TGTGCCAGCAGTTACTTTGGGGACACCTATGGCTACACCTTC.

This clonotype was observed at least ten times. A junction boundary mismatches the germline segment, possibly from a read error. The V and J genes are TRBV5-1 and TRBJ2-7; D unresolved. Germline values: CDR1 SGHRS, CDR2 YFSETQ. CDR3 length equals 14 residues. CDR3 amino acids: CASSLFGGTYEQYF. CDR3 nucleotide sequence: TGTGCCAGCAGCTTATTCGGCGGCACCTACGAGCAGTACTTC.

The genes are TRBV5-5 and TRBJ2-1; the match to TRBD2 covers 13 bases. The germline gives CDR1 SGHKS, CDR2 YYEKEE (reference sequence). The CDR3 is 16 amino acids. With 4 bases clipped from V and 6 bases from J, the junction kept 7 bases outside the gene matches. This CDR3 reads CASSPRLAGGSNEQFF. Written as DNA, the CDR3 is TGTGCCAGCAGCCCCCGACTAGCGGGGGGCAGCAATGAGCAGTTCTTC.

The chain carries TRBV29-1 and TRBJ2-7; D perhaps matches TRBD1 (5 bases). Germline V gene data show CDR1 as SQVTM and CDR2 as ANQGSEA. The V end was cut by 4 bases, the J end by 10 bases, with 14 bases between. The CDR3 has 11 residues. The CDR3 sequence: CSVVRGSFQYF. CDR3 coding DNA: TGCAGCGTTGTTAGGGGATCATTTCAGTACTTC.

The V and J genes are TRBV27 and TRBJ2-3; TRBD2 agrees at 13 bases. Trimming took 10 bases from V and 7 from J; bases not matched to a gene: 11. The CDR3 covers 15 residues. Germline CDR1 reads MNHEY; CDR2 reads SMNVEV (reference sequence). The CDR3, as DNA: TGTGCCATCAAAACGCCGGGACTAGCGGGAAATACGCAGTATTTT. This translates into CAIKTPGLAGNTQYF.

This clonotype was counted only a few times. The J gene is TRBJ2-7, the V gene TRBV7-9, with D possibly TRBD1 on 6 matching bases. CDR1 SEHNR and CDR2 FQNEAQ come from the germline V gene (reference sequence). The CDR3 has 14 residues. Trimming removed 2 bases at V and 5 bases at J, with 13 bases between. This chain's CDR3 is CASSLLTGSNEQYF. CDR3 DNA sequence: TGTGCCAGCAGCTTATTAACAGGGAGCAACGAGCAGTACTTC.

This rearrangement joins TRBV7-9 to TRBJ2-1, with D tentatively TRBD1 (5 bases). CDR1 and CDR2 (germline): SEHNR, FQNEAQ (reference sequence). Trimming took 5 bases from V and 3 from J, leaving 14 bases between them. CDR3 length equals 15 residues. Here the CDR3 reads CASSIDRFFYNEQFF. For the CDR3, the DNA is TGTGCCAGCAGCATAGACAGATTCTTCTACAATGAGCAGTTCTTC.

The rearrangement links TRBV28 to TRBJ1-2; 8 bases are shared with TRBD1. Looked up from germline, CDR1 is MDHEN and CDR2 is SYDVKM. With 1 base clipped from V and 0 bases from J, the junction kept 13 bases outside the gene matches. CDR3 length: 19 amino acids. CDR3 amino acids: CASSLFRGAGQATNYGYTF. The CDR3 DNA reads TGTGCCAGCAGTTTATTTAGAGGAGCGGGACAGGCGACTAACTATGGCTACACCTTC.

The chain carries TRBV9 and TRBJ1-3, with D unresolved. The CDR3 totals 16 residues. In germline, CDR1 is SGDLS, CDR2 YYNGEE. The ends were cut back, 3 bases at V and 4 bases at J, with 17 bases in the middle. This CDR3 is CASSAGSNSGGNTIYF. The CDR3 DNA reads as TGTGCCAGCAGCGCAGGATCCAACAGCGGCGGAAACACCATATATTTT.

V is TRBV28 and J is TRBJ2-3, with TRBD2 matching 10 bases. The V segment lost 6 bases and the J segment 4 bases; nucleotides outside the gene matches: 4. This CDR3 comprises 14 residues. The germline gives CDR1 MDHEN, CDR2 SYDVKM. CDR3 sequence: CASRPAGGPDTQYF. The DNA for the CDR3 is TGTGCCAGCAGGCCAGCGGGGGGGCCAGATACGCAGTATTTT.

The chain links TRBV7-9 to TRBJ1-5; D is undetermined. CDR1 and CDR2 from the germline V gene are SEHNR and FQNEAQ (reference sequence). The CDR3 has 14 residues. Trimming removed 5 bases from V and 4 bases from J, with 12 bases in between. CDR3 sequence reads: CASSNGSLNQPQHF. CDR3 in DNA: TGTGCCAGCAGCAACGGGTCACTGAATCAGCCCCAGCATTTT. Looking up the rest from reference TRBV7-9 and TRBJ1-5 gives the full variable domain: DTGVSQNPRHKITKRGQNVTFRCDPISEHNRLYWYRQTLGQGPEFLTYFQNEAQLEKSRLLSDRFSAERPKGSFSTLEIQRTEQGDSAMYLCASSNGSLNQPQHFGDGTRLSIL.

The chain carries TRBV4-1 and TRBJ2-1, with D possibly being TRBD1 (7 bases). Trimming stripped 3 bases from V and 3 bases from J, with 12 bases between. This CDR3 comprises 15 residues. CDR1 and CDR2 from the germline V gene are MGHRA and YSYEKL. Here the CDR3 DNA reads TGCGCCAGCAGCCAGCGTCAGGGGGGCTACAATGAGCAGTTCTTC. Protein sequence: CASSQRQGGYNEQFF.

This clonotype has only a few counts. The chain carries TRBV6-2 or TRBV6-3 and TRBJ2-7; D is perhaps TRBD1 (5 bases). CDR1 MNHEY and CDR2 SVGEGT come from the germline V gene. V was cut by 8 bases and J by 0 bases, with 11 bases left in between. CDR3 length: 13 amino acids. The CDR3 coding sequence is TGTGCCAGCGGTTGGGGCACCTCCTACGAGCAGTACTTC. Amino acids: CASGWGTSYEQYF.

V gene TRBV10-3 combines with J gene TRBJ2-1, with D possibly being TRBD1 (5 bases). Between the trimmed V and J ends, which lost 6 bases and 3 bases, there was a span of 9 bases. CDR3 length: 13 residues. Germline V gives CDR1 ENHRY, CDR2 SYGVKD. Written as DNA, the CDR3 is TGTGCCATCAGGACAGAGGACTACAATGAGCAGTTCTTC. It yields the protein CAIRTEDYNEQFF.

This clonotype has just a few counts. The rearrangement uses TRBV5-6 and TRBJ2-2, with D maybe TRBD2 (5 bases). Germline V gene lookup returns CDR1 SGHDT and CDR2 YYEEEE. This CDR3 is 13 amino acids long. The V gene lost 2 bases and the J gene lost 4 bases, with 6 bases spanning the gap. CDR3 coding DNA: TGTGCCAGCAGCTTAGCGGCCACCGGGGAGCTGTTTTTT. It yields the protein CASSLAATGELFF. The whole variable domain, remainder taken from reference TRBV5-6 and TRBJ2-2, is DAGVTQSPTHLIKTRGQQVTLRCSPKSGHDTVSWYQQALGQGPQFIFQYYEEEERQRGNFPDRFSGHQFPNYSSELNVNALLLGDSALYLCASSLAATGELFFGEGSRLTVL.

The table lists this clonotype with a few counts. This chain links TRBV5-1 with TRBJ1-1; D might be TRBD1 (5 bases). CDR3 length: 14 residues. V lost 5 bases and J 2 bases, leaving 13 bases between the germline ends. Per germline, CDR1 SGHRS and CDR2 YFSETQ. The CDR3 protein is CASRTDSFNTEAFF. The DNA of the CDR3 is TGCGCCAGCAGAACCGACAGTTTTAACACTGAAGCTTTCTTT.